Each of the 32 T cell receptor beta chains below was sequenced from the same sample in a study of blood T cells in healthy people across ages. Then a second PCR, running roughly 7 to 11 cycles, was carried out with a sample-barcoded 5' primer and a J-beta primer mix. In TCRdb, the 5' RACE reads were re-called with MiXCR into one record per CDR3 protein. This table holds approximately 800,000 distinct CDR3 sequences, roughly 50% found once. Sequenced input: blood. Every receptor here comes from a man at least 80 years old in good health.

This chain uses TRBV9 with TRBJ1-2, with no clear D. This CDR3 region has 13 residues. Germline CDR1 reads SGDLS; CDR2 reads YYNGEE. V was shortened by 0 bases and J by 4 bases, with 7 bases between the two germline ends. CDR3 residues: CASSVDPAYGYTF. CDR3 sequence (DNA): TGTGCCAGCAGCGTAGACCCCGCCTATGGCTACACCTTC.

J is TRBJ2-1 and V is TRBV12-3 or TRBV12-4; maybe TRBD2 (5 bases). V lost 2 bases and J lost 8, with 16 bases in between. The CDR3 loop spans 15 amino acids. The CDR3 region is CASSLFVARRDEQFF. The CDR3 bases are TGTGCCAGCAGTTTATTCGTTGCGCGGCGGGATGAGCAGTTCTTC.

The chain links TRBV4-2 to TRBJ2-5, with a tentative D call TRBD2 (5 bases). The end of the DNA fits TRBJ2-7 better, so the J call may be wrong. The CDR3 runs 13 residues. Per the germline V gene, CDR1 is LGHNA and CDR2 is YNFKEQ. Here the CDR3 DNA reads TGTGCCAGCAGCCAAGAGATAGCGTACGAGCAGTACTTC. This gives the protein CASSQEIAYEQYF.

The chain has TRBV2 and TRBJ2-1, with a possible D match to TRBD2 (5 bases). This CDR3 has 10 amino acids. Trimming removed 4 bases from V and 10 bases from J, with 5 bases in between. CDR1 SNHLY and CDR2 FYNNEI come from the germline V gene. The CDR3 region is CASSGEEQFF. In nucleotides, the CDR3 is TGTGCCAGCAGTGGGGAGGAGCAGTTCTTC.

V is TRBV3-1 and J is TRBJ2-1; D ambiguous. Germline V gene lookup returns CDR1 LGHDT and CDR2 YNNKEL (reference sequence). V was shortened by 4 bases and J by 7 bases, with 20 bases between the two germline ends. This CDR3 has 16 residues. CDR3 region: CASSPWAPSGVNEQFF. The CDR3 DNA reads TGTGCCAGCAGCCCTTGGGCTCCGTCAGGAGTTAATGAGCAGTTCTTC.

This rearrangement joins TRBV27 to TRBJ2-1, with 12 bases matching TRBD2. The CDR3 has 17 amino acids. V gave up 3 bases and J gave up 4 bases; unmatched junction bases: 7. The germline CDR1 and CDR2 sequences are MNHEY and SMNVEV (reference sequence). This CDR3 is CASSFLPSGREYNEQFF. The CDR3 nucleotides are TGTGCCAGCAGTTTTTTACCTAGCGGGAGGGAATACAATGAGCAGTTCTTC.

This clonotype appeared a few times. The chain links TRBV7-9 to TRBJ2-4, with a tentative D call TRBD1 (6 bases). The closer fit of TRBJ2-7 to the DNA end suggests the J call may be wrong. Per germline, CDR1 SEHNR and CDR2 FQNEAQ (reference sequence). The CDR3 spans 13 residues. The CDR3 sequence is CASSLQGTGEQYF. In DNA, the CDR3 is TGTGCCAGCAGCTTGCAGGGGACGGGCGAGCAGTACTTC.

Notes on this clonotype: A clone one base away is much larger, so this may be a read error. J is TRBJ2-7 and V is TRBV7-2; 12 bases map to TRBD2. V was clipped by 5 bases and J by 4 bases; unmatched bases: 3. CDR1 is SGHTA, CDR2 FQGNSA, per germline. This CDR3 spans 14 amino acids. CDR3 loop: CASSRTSGKYEQYF. The CDR3 coding sequence is TGTGCCAGCAGCCGGACTAGCGGGAAATACGAGCAGTACTTC. Complete variable domain (other parts from reference TRBV7-2 and TRBJ2-7): GAGVSQSPSNKVTEKGKDVELRCDPISGHTALYWYRQSLGQGLEFLIYFQGNSAPDKSGLPSDRFSAERTGGSVSTLTIQRTQQEDSAVYLCASSRTSGKYEQYFGPGTRLTVT.

This clonotype has only a few counts. V is TRBV5-6 and J is TRBJ2-7; the D gene could be TRBD1 or TRBD2 (5 bases each). Looked up from germline, CDR1 is SGHDT and CDR2 is YYEEEE. Trimming stripped 4 bases from V and 3 bases from J, with 14 bases between. This CDR3 contains 14 residues. DNA of the CDR3: TGTGCCAGCAGCCAACCGGGGCTGGGCTACGAGCAGTACTTC. Its translation: CASSQPGLGYEQYF.

The chain combines TRBV25-1 with TRBJ2-1; TRBD2 agrees at 11 bases. There are 14 residues in the CDR3. V lost 5 bases and J lost 6; bases outside the gene matches: 3. CDR1 and CDR2 (germline): MGHDK, SYGVNS. In nucleotides, the CDR3 is TGTGCCAGCAGTCATAGCGGGAGGGGCAATGAGCAGTTCTTC. It translates to CASSHSGRGNEQFF.

The V and J genes are TRBV20-1 and TRBJ2-1, with 7 bases matching TRBD2. Germline V gene lookup returns CDR1 DFQATT and CDR2 SNEGSKA (reference sequence). The ends lost 6 bases at V and 8 bases at J; junction bases unmatched: 4. CDR3 length equals 11 residues. The CDR3 region has the DNA TGCAGTGCCCGGGGAGGGGATGAGCAGTTCTTC. Translating gives CSARGGDEQFF.

The chain uses TRBV18 and TRBJ1-6; 7 bases fit TRBD1. Trimming removed 8 bases from V and 8 bases from J; junction bases left unmatched: 6. The CDR3 runs 13 residues. CDR1 is KGHSH and CDR2 is LQKENI in the germline V gene. CDR3 nucleotides: TGTGCCAGCAGGGACAGTCTGGATTCACCCCTCCACTTT. Protein: CASRDSLDSPLHF.

The CDR3: CASSVAGDGIAKNIQYF. The CDR3 coding sequence is TGTGCCAGCAGCGTAGCTGGGGACGGCATAGCCAAAAACATTCAGTACTTC. The chain employs TRBV9 and TRBJ2-4, with D perhaps matching TRBD1 or TRBD2 (5 bases each). The CDR3 extends over 17 amino acids. Germline V gene data show CDR1 as SGDLS and CDR2 as YYNGEE. Between the trimmed V and J ends, which lost 0 bases and 0 bases, there was a span of 13 bases.

This clonotype was seen a few times. The chain has TRBV7-9 and TRBJ2-7; 9 positions agree with TRBD2. This CDR3 comprises 16 residues. V lost 7 bases to trimming and J lost 0 bases; unmatched junction nucleotides: 10. CDR1 is SEHNR and CDR2 is FQNEAQ in the germline V gene (reference sequence). The CDR3 DNA sequence: TGTGCCAGCAAAGAAAGCCTAGCGGGGCCCTCCTACGAGCAGTACTTC. Encoded protein: CASKESLAGPSYEQYF.

The V gene is TRBV7-9, the J gene TRBJ2-7; 8 bases map to TRBD1. There are 15 residues in the CDR3. The ends lost 0 bases at V and 6 bases at J; junction bases unmatched: 7. CDR1 and CDR2 (germline): SEHNR, FQNEAQ (reference sequence). CDR3: CASSLAGTGALEQYF. CDR3 sequence (DNA): TGTGCCAGCAGCTTAGCCGGGACAGGAGCCCTCGAGCAGTACTTC.

A single count supports this clonotype. The CDR3 DNA reads as TGCAGCGTTGTCGGTAGAGCGGAGACCCAGTACTTC. Amino acids: CSVVGRAETQYF. The rearrangement joins TRBV29-1 to TRBJ2-7; D is unresolved. The assigned J gene may be wrong: the sequence end matches TRBJ2-5 better. The CDR3 loop spans 12 amino acids. Germline CDR1 SQVTM, CDR2 ANQGSEA.

The V and J genes are TRBV3-1 and TRBJ1-1, with TRBD1 as a possible D gene (6 bases). CDR3 length: 17 residues. CDR1 is LGHDT and CDR2 is YNNKEL in the germline V gene (reference sequence). V was shortened by 3 bases and J by 3 bases, with 20 bases between the two germline ends. The CDR3 DNA reads TGTGCCAGCAGCCACTACAGTGGGGGGCGATTGGACACTGAAGCTTTCTTT. Protein: CASSHYSGGRLDTEAFF.

The J gene is TRBJ2-1, the V gene TRBV11-2, with D uncertain. Germline assignment: CDR1 SGHAT and CDR2 FQNNGV. V lost 5 bases and J 13 bases, leaving 33 bases between the germline ends. This CDR3 is built from 18 residues. The CDR3 protein is CASSNLVRAIAARETQFF. The CDR3 bases are TGTGCCAGCAGCAACTTGGTTAGGGCCATCGCTGCGCGAGAGACCCAGTTCTTC.

This chain connects TRBV7-9 to TRBJ1-2, with D possibly matching TRBD1 (6 bases). The CDR3 has 15 amino acids. Trimming pared 5 bases from V and 2 bases from J, leaving 15 bases between. Germline V gives CDR1 SEHNR, CDR2 FQNEAQ (reference sequence). CDR3 DNA: TGTGCCAGCAGCCAAGGGACGGGACACAACTATGGCTACACCTTC. Residues: CASSQGTGHNYGYTF.

In its sample, this clonotype was seen once. The chain joins TRBV18 to TRBJ2-1; 9 bases match TRBD2. Trimming at V came to 1 base and at J to 2 bases, leaving 12 bases not matched to a gene. Germline values: CDR1 KGHSH, CDR2 LQKENI. This CDR3 contains 19 residues. CDR3 nucleotides: TGTGCCAGCTCACCACAGGGTCCTAGCGGGACCCTACCCTACAATGAGCAGTTCTTC. It specifies CASSPQGPSGTLPYNEQFF.

The J gene is TRBJ2-7, the V gene TRBV20-1; 7 bases match TRBD2. The CDR3 has 15 amino acids. J lost 6 bases, V lost 6 bases, and 17 bases had no gene match. Germline V gene data show CDR1 as DFQATT and CDR2 as SNEGSKA (reference sequence). CDR3 residues: CSAPPGGLGFIEQYF. In nucleotides, the CDR3 is TGCAGTGCCCCTCCGGGCGGACTAGGTTTTATCGAGCAGTACTTC.

V and J are TRBV12-3 or TRBV12-4 and TRBJ2-1; D is unresolved. There are 13 residues in the CDR3. Trimming removed 5 bases at V and 6 bases at J, with 11 bases between. CDR3 sequence (DNA): TGTGCCAGCAGTCCTACGCCCCTCAATGAGCAGTTCTTC. It is translated as CASSPTPLNEQFF.

Many counts were recorded for this clonotype. The chain recombines TRBV10-2 with TRBJ2-7, with no clear D. The germline V and J ends were trimmed by 3 bases and 3 bases, with 6 bases remaining between them. The CDR3 is 12 residues long. Germline assignment: CDR1 WSHSY and CDR2 SAAADI. CDR3 sequence (DNA): TGCGCCAGCAGTGATATGGGCTACGAGCAGTACTTC. This sequence encodes CASSDMGYEQYF.

This chain connects TRBV5-1 to TRBJ2-1, with 8 bases that match TRBD2. V dropped 4 bases and J dropped 7; count of bases not matched to a gene: 4. Germline V CDR1 and CDR2: SGHRS, YFSETQ. The CDR3 spans 13 residues. The CDR3 loop is CASSISGGNEQFF. For the CDR3, the DNA is TGCGCCAGCAGCATATCGGGGGGGAATGAGCAGTTCTTC. The full variable domain, completed using reference TRBV5-1 and TRBJ2-1, is KAGVTQTPRYLIKTRGQQVTLSCSPISGHRSVSWYQQTPGQGLQFLFEYFSETQRNKGNFPGRFSGRQFSNSRSEMNVSTLELGDSALYLCASSISGGNEQFFGPGTRLTVL.

The rearrangement joins TRBV20-1 to TRBJ1-1; D perhaps matches TRBD1 (6 bases). Germline V gene sequence: CDR1 DFQATT, CDR2 SNEGSKA (reference sequence). V was pared by 3 bases and J by 4 bases, with 18 bases between. The CDR3 covers 15 residues. CDR3 in amino acids: CSARGQGSLGTEAFF. In nucleotides, the CDR3 is TGCAGTGCTAGGGGGCAGGGGAGTTTGGGCACTGAAGCTTTCTTT.

The CDR3: CASSSPDRGRETQYF. CDR3 sequence (DNA): TGTGCCAGCAGCAGCCCGGACAGGGGGCGGGAGACCCAGTACTTC. The genes are TRBV12-3 or TRBV12-4 and TRBJ2-5, with TRBD1 matching over 11 bases. The CDR3 consists of 15 residues. J gave up 5 bases and V 6 bases, and 8 bases lay outside the gene matches.

The chain employs TRBV28 and TRBJ2-7; no clear D. The CDR3 consists of 14 residues. V lost 5 bases to trimming and J lost 2 bases, with 13 bases between them. In germline, CDR1 is MDHEN, CDR2 SYDVKM. The CDR3 nucleotides are TGTGCCAGCAGTCTCAGACTGGAACCCTACGAGCAGTACTTC. Residues: CASSLRLEPYEQYF.

The CDR3 bases are TGTGCCAGCAGCGGTGACAGTATGGGCACTGAAGCTTTCTTT. Translating gives CASSGDSMGTEAFF. The chain joins TRBV12-3 or TRBV12-4 to TRBJ1-1; D is perhaps TRBD1 (5 bases). The length of the CDR3 is 14 residues. Trimming took 6 bases from V and 4 from J, leaving 15 bases between them.

About this clonotype itself: A much larger clone lies a single base off, so this may be a read error. The chain joins TRBV29-1 to TRBJ2-7; weak D call: TRBD1 (8 bases). There are 15 residues in the CDR3. Germline V lookup: CDR1 SQVTM, CDR2 ANQGSEA. The DNA for the CDR3 is TGCGGCGCACGGGGGAGGGACAGGTCGCCCTACGAGCAGTACTTC. Its translation: CGARGRDRSPYEQYF.

The chain links TRBV4-2 to TRBJ2-7; TRBD2 aligns across 10 bases. This CDR3 spans 16 amino acids. V was clipped by 0 bases and J by 2 bases; unmatched bases: 4. In germline, CDR1 is LGHNA, CDR2 YNFKEQ. In DNA, the CDR3 is TGTGCCAGCAGCCAAGAAGGGCTAGCGGGGGCCTACGAGCAGTACTTC. This gives the protein CASSQEGLAGAYEQYF.

The V and J genes are TRBV3-1 and TRBJ2-7, with a tentative D call TRBD1 (5 bases). The germline V gene encodes CDR1 LGHDT and CDR2 YNNKEL (reference sequence). V lost 5 bases to trimming and J lost 5 bases, with 16 bases between them. There are 14 residues in the CDR3. CDR3 DNA: TGTGCCAGCAGCTACCTCGAAAGGGGCGACGAGCAGTACTTC. As protein: CASSYLERGDEQYF.

V is TRBV6-5 and J is TRBJ2-3, with 9 positions matching TRBD2. This CDR3 contains 13 residues. The germline V gene encodes CDR1 MNHEY and CDR2 SVGAGI. The junction had 12 bases not matched to a gene; V was cut back by 6 bases and J by 14 bases. The CDR3 reads CASRRLAGDYAYF. The CDR3 coding sequence is TGTGCCAGCAGGAGATTAGCGGGAGATTACGCGTATTTT.